Presented here are 23 T cell receptor beta chains from one specimen sequenced in a study of blood T cell repertoires in COVID-19 (dated by TCRdb to the early 2020s). Library construction relied on the immunoSEQ multiplex PCR assay. Sourced from immuneACCESS, this table was stored by TCRdb with only in-frame sequences that have V and J called. A share of the clones is absent; for the studies checked, an unresolved V gene accounts for under half, and the remainder has no known explanation. The sample includes about 320,000 clones, with around 88% observed a single time. Roughly 1.6% of the sample is taken by the ten largest. Sample: peripheral blood. All receptors come from a woman aged 50 to 60 with acute or convalescent COVID-19.

The CDR3 coding sequence is TGTGCCAGCAGCCAGAACAGGGGTCCCGGAAACACCATATATTTT. Protein sequence: CASSQNRGPGNTIYF. This chain links TRBV7-2 with TRBJ1-3; 7 bases map to TRBD1. The CDR3 covers 15 residues. Germline CDR1 and CDR2: SGHTA and FQGNSA. V gave up 5 bases and J gave up 4 bases; unmatched junction bases: 8. The full variable domain, completed using reference TRBV7-2 and TRBJ1-3, is GAGVSQSPSNKVTEKGKDVELRCDPISGHTALYWYRQSLGQGLEFLIYFQGNSAPDKSGLPSDRFSAERTGGSVSTLTIQRTQQEDSAVYLCASSQNRGPGNTIYFGEGSWLTVV.

J is TRBJ2-7 and V is TRBV28, with TRBD2 matching over 7 bases. Germline loops: CDR1 MDHEN, CDR2 SYDVKM. V was clipped by 6 bases and J by 2 bases; unmatched bases: 13. This CDR3 has 16 amino acids. The CDR3 sequence is CASRPRASGNPYEQYF. CDR3 nucleotide sequence: TGTGCCAGCAGACCCAGGGCTAGCGGAAACCCCTACGAGCAGTACTTC. The full variable domain, in which reference TRBV28 and TRBJ2-7 provide the parts outside the CDR3, is DVKVTQSSRYLVKRTGEKVFLECVQDMDHENMFWYRQDPGLGLRLIYFSYDVKMKEKGDIPEGYSVSREKKERFSLILESASTNQTSMYLCASRPRASGNPYEQYFGPGTRLTVT.

V is TRBV5-5 and J is TRBJ2-6; TRBD1 matches at 8 bases. The germline gives CDR1 SGHKS, CDR2 YYEKEE (reference sequence). There are 19 residues in the CDR3. The V segment lost 3 bases and the J segment 0 bases; nucleotides outside the gene matches: 11. CDR3 residues: CASSWAGTGLPSGANVLTF. CDR3 DNA: TGTGCCAGCAGCTGGGCGGGGACAGGACTCCCCTCTGGGGCCAACGTCCTGACTTTC.

The chain recombines TRBV7-3 with TRBJ2-1, with TRBD2 matching over 8 bases. The germline gives CDR1 SGHTA, CDR2 FQGTGA. CDR3 length equals 16 residues. V lost 1 base to trimming and J lost 4 bases; unmatched junction nucleotides: 6. The CDR3 sequence: CASSLNGRAFYNEQFF. CDR3 nucleotides: TGTGCCAGCAGCTTAAACGGGAGGGCCTTTTACAATGAGCAGTTCTTC. Filled out from reference TRBV7-3 and TRBJ2-1, the complete variable domain reads GAGVSQTPSNKVTEKGKYVELRCDPISGHTALYWYRQSLGQGPEFLIYFQGTGAADDSGLPNDRFFAVRPEGSVSTLKIQRTERGDSAVYLCASSLNGRAFYNEQFFGPGTRLTVL.

Points on this clone: Other DNA sequences within the sample encode an identical CDR3. The V and J genes are TRBV7-9 and TRBJ1-1, with D unresolved. Per germline, CDR1 SEHNR and CDR2 FQNEAQ (reference sequence). Trimming pared 5 bases from V and 0 bases from J, leaving 4 bases between. The CDR3 is made up of 12 amino acids. The CDR3 nucleotides read TGTGCCAGCAGCCGAGTGAACACTGAAGCTTTCTTT. Translated: CASSRVNTEAFF.

The J gene is TRBJ2-7, the V gene TRBV6-5, with TRBD2 identical over 7 bases. In germline, CDR1 is MNHEY, CDR2 SVGAGI. The CDR3 is made up of 15 amino acids. V gave up 0 bases and J gave up 2 bases; unmatched junction bases: 4. CDR3 sequence reads: CASSYSGGRAYEQYF. CDR3 coding DNA: TGTGCCAGCAGTTACTCGGGTGGGAGGGCCTACGAGCAGTACTTC.

The rearrangement uses TRBV3-1 (or the pseudogene TRBV3-2) and TRBJ1-2, with no clear D. The CDR3 length is 13 residues. Germline CDR1 LGHDT, CDR2 YNNKEL (reference sequence). V lost 4 bases and J lost 6, with 12 bases in between. The CDR3 nucleotides read TGTGCCAGCAGCCTTTACTTCGCCAATGGCTACACCTTC. It codes for CASSLYFANGYTF.

This chain uses TRBV27 with TRBJ2-1, with 7 bases aligning to TRBD2. Germline V gene lookup returns CDR1 MNHEY and CDR2 SMNVEV (reference sequence). The CDR3 is 16 amino acids. After removal of 7 bases from V and 0 bases from J, the junction contained 9 bases not matched to a gene. CDR3 in amino acids: CASNRAGRSSYNEQFF. The CDR3 region has the DNA TGTGCCAGCAACCGGGCCGGGAGGAGCTCCTACAATGAGCAGTTCTTC.

The chain recombines TRBV5-6 with TRBJ1-2, with D possibly being TRBD1 (5 bases). Germline V CDR1 and CDR2: SGHDT, YYEEEE. The CDR3 is 14 residues long. V was clipped by 6 bases and J by 7 bases, with 19 bases between them. In DNA form, the CDR3 reads TGTGCCAGCACCATGACAGATCCTATGCTTGGCTACACCTTC. Residues: CASTMTDPMLGYTF.

CDR3 amino acids: CASSEASGSAYEQYF. The CDR3 DNA reads as TGTGCCAGCAGTGAAGCGAGCGGGAGCGCCTACGAGCAGTACTTC. The gene calls are TRBV2 and TRBJ2-7; the match to TRBD2 covers 8 bases. The CDR3 has 15 amino acids. V shed 0 bases and J 2 bases; nucleotides not matched to a gene: 3. In germline, CDR1 is SNHLY, CDR2 FYNNEI.

The chain links TRBV7-9 to TRBJ2-5; 8 nucleotides match TRBD2. The CDR3 length is 14 residues. CDR1 and CDR2 from the germline V gene are SEHNR and FQNEAQ (reference sequence). The V gene end was trimmed by 2 bases and the J gene end by 5 bases; junction bases not matched to a gene: 4. The chain's CDR3 is CASSLIGGRETQYF. CDR3 coding DNA: TGTGCCAGCAGCTTAATCGGCGGGAGGGAGACCCAGTACTTC.

The rearrangement joins TRBV6-5 to TRBJ2-7; TRBD1 matches 7 bases. After removal of 5 bases from V and 3 bases from J, the junction contained 10 bases not matched to a gene. CDR1 and CDR2 from the germline V gene are MNHEY and SVGAGI. The CDR3 contains 15 residues. The CDR3 DNA sequence: TGTGCCAGCAGTCCGACCGGGACAGACAACTACGAGCAGTACTTC. Translation gives CASSPTGTDNYEQYF.

The chain recombines TRBV9 with TRBJ1-4, with 7 bases aligning to TRBD1. Looked up from germline, CDR1 is SGDLS and CDR2 is YYNGEE. The CDR3 consists of 15 residues. The ends lost 3 bases at V and 7 bases at J; junction bases unmatched: 9. The DNA for the CDR3 is TGTGCCAGCAGCGACTTTAAGACAGGGACTGAAAAACTGTTTTTT. Translating it yields CASSDFKTGTEKLFF.

This sequence joins TRBV7-3 and TRBJ2-2, with D perhaps TRBD2 (6 bases). V gave up 3 bases and J gave up 3 bases, with 11 bases separating them. Germline CDR1 reads SGHTA; CDR2 reads FQGTGA. The CDR3 is made up of 15 amino acids. Here the CDR3 reads CASSFLGGDTGELFF. The CDR3, as DNA: TGTGCCAGCAGCTTCCTTGGCGGGGACACCGGGGAGCTGTTTTTT. The full variable domain, its missing parts supplied by reference TRBV7-3 and TRBJ2-2, is GAGVSQTPSNKVTEKGKYVELRCDPISGHTALYWYRQSLGQGPEFLIYFQGTGAADDSGLPNDRFFAVRPEGSVSTLKIQRTERGDSAVYLCASSFLGGDTGELFFGEGSRLTVL.

The rearrangement joins TRBV29-1 to TRBJ2-7; a weak D match, TRBD2 (6 bases). Germline V gene lookup returns CDR1 SQVTM and CDR2 ANQGSEA. V gave up 6 bases and J gave up 1 base, with 13 bases separating them. The CDR3 consists of 13 residues. The CDR3 sequence: CSVAGLRSYEQYF. In DNA, the CDR3 is TGCAGCGTCGCGGGACTGCGATCCTACGAGCAGTACTTC.

The chain carries TRBV24-1 and TRBJ2-2, with D possibly being TRBD1 (6 bases). CDR3 size: 19 residues. V lost 4 bases and J lost 4, with 24 bases in between. Germline V lookup: CDR1 KGHDR, CDR2 SFDVKD. In DNA, the CDR3 is TGTGCCACCAGTGACTTAAGTGGAGTTGGGACAAAAATCACCGGGGAGCTGTTTTTT. Translating it yields CATSDLSGVGTKITGELFF.

The chain recombines TRBV5-1 with TRBJ2-3; no clear D gene. V lost 0 bases and J 0 bases, leaving 8 bases between the germline ends. This CDR3 region has 15 residues. Germline CDR1 is SGHRS and CDR2 is YFSETQ. CDR3 region: CASSLDSWSTDTQYF. CDR3 bases: TGCGCCAGCAGCTTGGACTCCTGGAGCACAGATACGCAGTATTTT.

The chain couples TRBV30 to TRBJ1-5, with D possibly TRBD1 on 6 matching bases. V was pared by 2 bases and J by 5 bases, with 13 bases between. Per the germline V gene, CDR1 is GTSNPN and CDR2 is SVGIG (reference sequence). The CDR3 loop spans 14 amino acids. In DNA form, the CDR3 reads TGTGCCTGGAGTCGCGGCAGGGGCGATCAGCCCCAGCATTTT. Protein: CAWSRGRGDQPQHF.

This clone was recorded once. V usage is TRBV21-1 and J usage is TRBJ2-7; the D call TRBD2 from the table was never checked on the DNA. TRBV21-1 has pseudogene status. This CDR3 contains 20 residues. CDR3: CASSKGGLAGLNHKIYEQYF. The CDR3 DNA reads TGTGCCAGCAGCAAAGGGGGACTAGCGGGGCTTAACCACAAGATCTACGAGCAGTACTTC.

The V call is TRBV29-1, the J call TRBJ2-7; 10 bases are a match to TRBD2. The CDR3 spans 17 residues. CDR1 is SQVTM and CDR2 is ANQGSEA in the germline V gene. Unmatched junction bases numbered 17, after V lost 2 bases and J lost 7 bases. The DNA of the CDR3 is TGCAGCGTTGAAAGTAGCGCTAGCGGGAGATTGTTGGGAGAGCAGTACTTC. Residues: CSVESSASGRLLGEQYF.

The chain carries TRBV21-1 and TRBJ2-7; TRBD1 is taken as the D call from the table, unchecked against the DNA. TRBV21-1 counts as a pseudogene. The CDR3 covers 16 residues. The CDR3 loop reads CASSNCGTGRCHEQYF. The CDR3 nucleotides read TGTGCCAGCAGCAACTGTGGGACAGGGAGGTGCCACGAGCAGTACTTC.

This clone has more than one count but fewer than ten. The rearrangement joins TRBV18 to TRBJ1-1, with D tentatively TRBD1 (6 bases). CDR3 length: 17 amino acids. V was shortened by 2 bases and J by 5 bases, with 21 bases between the two germline ends. Germline V lookup: CDR1 KGHSH, CDR2 LQKENI. The CDR3 protein is CASSPNSLTGSRTEAFF. The CDR3 nucleotides are TGTGCCAGCTCACCAAACTCCCTTACAGGGTCAAGGACTGAAGCTTTCTTT. Supplemented by reference TRBV18 and TRBJ1-1, the full variable domain reads NAGVMQNPRHLVRRRGQEARLRCSPMKGHSHVYWYRQLPEEGLKFMVYLQKENIIDESGMPKERFSAEFPKEGPSILRIQQVVRGDSAAYFCASSPNSLTGSRTEAFFGQGTRLTVV.

V gene TRBV28 combines with J gene TRBJ1-5; no reliable D call. Trimming shortened V by 8 bases and J by 5 bases, and 10 bases separated the two germline ends. The CDR3 has 12 residues. The germline gives CDR1 MDHEN, CDR2 SYDVKM. As DNA, the CDR3 is TGTGCCAGCGGACTCAACGATCAGCCCCAGCATTTT. Translating gives CASGLNDQPQHF.